These T cell receptor beta chains were read from a single sample in a study of blood T cell repertoires in COVID-19. TCRdb's table, derived via immunoSEQ multiplex PCR, lists solely in-frame clones and lacks some. The table includes 210,000 or so clones, 75% to 90% detected once. The material sequenced was PBMCs or T cells enriched from blood (not recorded which). The receptor set was obtained from a woman in her twenties or thirties who had been exposed to COVID-19. Each CDR3 is given with its conserved first and last residue. The order of the fields is clone size, D gene, J gene, V gene, CDR3 protein, CDR3 DNA. The D gene is left open where the match is weak. Not all rows give a size; the values are once, few, many and, for expanded clones, a class.

-,TRBD1,TRBJ2-6,TRBV10-3,CAISESGQGANVLTF,TGTGCCATCAGTGAGTCGGGACAGGGGGCCAACGTCCTGACTTTC
-,-,TRBJ1-2,TRBV29-1,CSVDQGYGYTF,TGCAGCGTTGACCAGGGCTATGGCTACACCTTC
-,TRBD2,TRBJ2-1,TRBV2,CASSGTSRNEQFF,TGTGCCAGCAGTGGGACTAGCCGCAATGAGCAGTTCTTC
few,-,TRBJ1-2,TRBV12-3/TRBV12-4,CASTPNRGYGYTF,TGTGCCAGCACCCCCAACCGGGGCTATGGCTACACCTTC
few,-,TRBJ1-3,TRBV21-1,CASSKTPGGNTIYF,TGTGCCAGCAGCAAAACACCAGGGGGAAACACCATATATTTT
-,TRBD1,TRBJ1-1,TRBV29-1,CSVEGDRDETEAFF,TGCAGCGTTGAAGGGGACAGGGACGAGACTGAAGCTTTCTTT
once,TRBD1,TRBJ1-1,TRBV11-2,CASSSYLQGAGEAFF,TGTGCCAGCAGCTCATACTTACAGGGGGCGGGAGAGGCTTTCTTT
-,-,TRBJ1-2,TRBV19,CASSIAGRDGYTF,TGTGCCAGTAGTATTGCAGGGAGGGACGGCTACACCTTC
-,TRBD1,TRBJ1-2,TRBV2,CASSESVQGANYGYTF,TGTGCCAGCAGTGAGAGCGTACAGGGGGCTAACTATGGCTACACCTTC
-,TRBD2,TRBJ2-3,TRBV18,CASSPPGGPGDTQYF,TGTGCCAGCTCGCCGCCGGGAGGGCCGGGAGATACGCAGTATTTT
-,TRBD2,TRBJ2-1,TRBV10-3,CAIRLAGRNEQFF,TGTGCCATCAGGCTAGCGGGCCGGAATGAGCAGTTCTTC
-,-,TRBJ2-1,TRBV6-5,CASSRYSSGAEQFF,TGTGCCAGCAGCCGATATTCCTCAGGGGCTGAGCAGTTCTTC
-,TRBD2,TRBJ2-5,TRBV5-1,CASSLETSGDQETQYF,TGCGCCAGCAGCTTGGAAACTAGCGGGGACCAAGAGACCCAGTACTTC
once,TRBD2,TRBJ2-7,TRBV27,CASRLAGTASYEQYF,TGTGCCAGCAGATTAGCGGGTACGGCTTCCTACGAGCAGTACTTC
-,TRBD1,TRBJ2-2,TRBV19,CASSSGQGLVGELFF,TGTGCCAGTAGTAGTGGACAGGGATTAGTCGGGGAGCTGTTTTTT
-,-,TRBJ2-5,TRBV5-4,CASSPYQETQYF,TGTGCCAGCAGCCCGTACCAAGAGACCCAGTACTTC
-,TRBD1,TRBJ1-6,TRBV6-5,CASKPGQGRNSPLHF,TGTGCCAGCAAACCGGGACAGGGTCGGAATTCACCCCTCCACTTT
-,-,TRBJ1-6,TRBV5-1,CASSLAFDSPLHF,TGCGCCAGCAGCTTGGCATTTGATTCACCCCTCCACTTT
-,TRBD2,TRBJ2-1,TRBV10-3,CATQREPGNEQFF,TGTGCCACCCAGCGGGAGCCGGGCAATGAGCAGTTCTTC
once,-,TRBJ1-4,TRBV7-2,CASSSDSGSTNEKLFF,TGTGCCAGCAGCTCGGACAGTGGATCAACTAATGAAAAACTGTTTTTT
few,TRBD2,TRBJ2-5,TRBV20-1,CSASLDGSGSGGETQYF,TGCAGTGCTAGTCTTGACGGGAGCGGTTCGGGAGGAGAGACCCAGTACTTC
-,-,TRBJ1-2,TRBV2,CASSDWAGGYTF,TGTGCCAGCAGTGATTGGGCGGGGGGCTACACCTTC
-,-,TRBJ1-4,TRBV19,CASSTPRWTDEKLFF,TGTGCCAGTAGTACGCCCCGATGGACAGACGAAAAACTGTTTTTT
-,-,TRBJ2-7,TRBV29-1,CSVLIAPLGEQYF,TGCAGCGTTCTTATTGCTCCCCTCGGGGAGCAGTACTTC
-,TRBD2,TRBJ2-2,TRBV19,CASNVAGGDTGELFF,TGTGCCAGTAACGTAGCGGGAGGGGACACCGGGGAGCTGTTTTTT
many,-,TRBJ1-1,TRBV5-1,CASSSSTPGTEAFF,TGCGCCAGCAGCTCGTCGACTCCGGGGACTGAAGCTTTCTTT
once,TRBD1,TRBJ1-1,TRBV5-6,CASSPIDRENTEAFF,TGTGCCAGCAGCCCAATAGACAGGGAGAACACTGAAGCTTTCTTT
-,-,TRBJ2-7,TRBV4-1,CASSQASGEPYEQYF,TGCGCCAGCAGCCAAGCATCGGGGGAACCCTACGAGCAGTACTTC
-,TRBD2,TRBJ2-4,TRBV11-2,CASSRDLAGDLAKNIQYF,TGTGCCAGCAGCAGGGACTTAGCGGGAGATCTAGCCAAAAACATTCAGTACTTC
-,-,TRBJ2-7,TRBV28,CASSLDRLKTYEQYF,TGTGCCAGCAGCCTAGACAGGTTAAAAACCTACGAGCAGTACTTC
-,-,TRBJ1-2,TRBV28,CASSFPSNYGYTF,TGTGCCAGCAGTTTCCCCTCTAACTATGGCTACACCTTC
-,TRBD1,TRBJ1-1,TRBV4-2,CASSQDLGQGGNTEAFF,TGTGCCAGCAGCCAAGATTTGGGACAGGGCGGAAACACTGAAGCTTTCTTT
-,TRBD2,TRBJ2-5,TRBV19,CASSLVSGGETQYF,TGTGCCAGTAGCCTTGTATCCGGGGGGGAGACCCAGTACTTC
-,-,TRBJ1-2,TRBV7-2,CASSLARASYGYTF,TGTGCCAGCAGCTTAGCGAGGGCTTCCTATGGCTACACCTTC
few,-,TRBJ2-2,TRBV6-6,CASRSGAGFTTGELFF,TGTGCCAGCAGGTCCGGGGCGGGGTTCACCACCGGGGAGCTGTTTTTT
once,TRBD1,TRBJ2-7,TRBV30,CAWSPRQGYEQYF,TGTGCCTGGAGTCCCCGACAGGGCTACGAGCAGTACTTC
-,TRBD2,TRBJ2-7,TRBV5-6,CASSSGTSGRQYF,TGTGCCAGCAGCTCAGGGACTAGCGGGAGGCAGTACTTC